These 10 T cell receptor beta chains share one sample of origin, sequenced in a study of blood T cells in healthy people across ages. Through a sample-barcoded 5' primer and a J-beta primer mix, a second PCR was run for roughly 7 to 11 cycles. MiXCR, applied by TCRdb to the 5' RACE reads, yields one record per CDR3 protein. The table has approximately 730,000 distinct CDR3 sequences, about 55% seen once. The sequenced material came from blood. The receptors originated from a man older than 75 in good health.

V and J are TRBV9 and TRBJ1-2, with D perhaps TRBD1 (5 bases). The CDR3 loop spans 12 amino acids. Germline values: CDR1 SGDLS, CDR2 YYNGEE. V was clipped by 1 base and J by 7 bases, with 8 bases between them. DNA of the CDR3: TGTGCCAGCAGCGTACTTGGGGGTGGCTACACCTTC. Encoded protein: CASSVLGGGYTF.

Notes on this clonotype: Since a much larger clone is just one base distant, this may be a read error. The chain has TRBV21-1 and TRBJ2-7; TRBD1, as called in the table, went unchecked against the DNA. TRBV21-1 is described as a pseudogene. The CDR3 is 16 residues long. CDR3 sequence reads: CASSKGPGDSPYEQYF. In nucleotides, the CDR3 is TGTGCCAGCAGCAAAGGCCCCGGGGACAGCCCCTACGAGCAGTACTTC.

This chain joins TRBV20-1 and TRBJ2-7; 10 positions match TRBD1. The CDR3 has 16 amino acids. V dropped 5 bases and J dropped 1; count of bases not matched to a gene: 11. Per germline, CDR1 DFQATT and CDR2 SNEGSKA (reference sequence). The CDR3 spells CSAARQGALRSYEQYF. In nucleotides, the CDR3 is TGCAGTGCTGCCAGACAGGGGGCCTTGAGGTCCTACGAGCAGTACTTC.

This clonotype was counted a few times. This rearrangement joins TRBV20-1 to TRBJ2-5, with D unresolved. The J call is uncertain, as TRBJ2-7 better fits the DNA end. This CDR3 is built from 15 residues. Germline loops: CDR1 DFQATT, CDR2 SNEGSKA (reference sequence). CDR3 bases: TGCAGTGCTAGAGATTGGAAGAGGACCGGATACGAGCAGTACTTC. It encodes CSARDWKRTGYEQYF.

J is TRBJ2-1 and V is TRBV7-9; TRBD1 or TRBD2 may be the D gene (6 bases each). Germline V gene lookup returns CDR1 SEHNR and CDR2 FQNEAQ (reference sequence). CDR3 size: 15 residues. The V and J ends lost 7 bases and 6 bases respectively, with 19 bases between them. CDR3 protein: CASTGGGLRINEQFF. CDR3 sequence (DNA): TGTGCCAGCACTGGAGGGGGACTCCGAATCAATGAGCAGTTCTTC.

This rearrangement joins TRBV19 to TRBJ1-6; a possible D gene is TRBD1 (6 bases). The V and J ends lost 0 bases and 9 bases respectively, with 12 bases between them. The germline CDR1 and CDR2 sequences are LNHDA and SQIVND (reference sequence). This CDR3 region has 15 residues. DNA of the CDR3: TGTGCCAGTAGTATAGAGATGACAGGCCGTTCACCCCTCCACTTT. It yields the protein CASSIEMTGRSPLHF.

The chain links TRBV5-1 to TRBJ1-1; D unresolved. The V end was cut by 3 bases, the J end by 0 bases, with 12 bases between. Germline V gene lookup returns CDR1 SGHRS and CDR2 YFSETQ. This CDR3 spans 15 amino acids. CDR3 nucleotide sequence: TGCGCCAGCAGCTCCGCCGCCAGTCTGAACACTGAAGCTTTCTTT. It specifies CASSSAASLNTEAFF. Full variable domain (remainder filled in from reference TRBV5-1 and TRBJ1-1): KAGVTQTPRYLIKTRGQQVTLSCSPISGHRSVSWYQQTPGQGLQFLFEYFSETQRNKGNFPGRFSGRQFSNSRSEMNVSTLELGDSALYLCASSSAASLNTEAFFGQGTRLTVV.

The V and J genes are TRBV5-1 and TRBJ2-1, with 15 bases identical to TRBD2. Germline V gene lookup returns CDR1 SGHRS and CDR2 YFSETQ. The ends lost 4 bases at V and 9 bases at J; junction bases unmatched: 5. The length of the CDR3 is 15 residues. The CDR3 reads CASSTGTSGRSEQFF. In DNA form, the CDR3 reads TGCGCCAGCAGCACAGGGACTAGCGGGAGGAGTGAGCAGTTCTTC.

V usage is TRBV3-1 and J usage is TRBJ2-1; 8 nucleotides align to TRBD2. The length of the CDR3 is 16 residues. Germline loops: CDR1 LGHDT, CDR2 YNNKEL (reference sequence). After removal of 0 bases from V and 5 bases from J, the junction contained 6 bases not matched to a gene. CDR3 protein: CASSQEGSGVHNEQFF. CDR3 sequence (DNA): TGTGCCAGCAGCCAAGAAGGTAGCGGGGTACACAATGAGCAGTTCTTC.

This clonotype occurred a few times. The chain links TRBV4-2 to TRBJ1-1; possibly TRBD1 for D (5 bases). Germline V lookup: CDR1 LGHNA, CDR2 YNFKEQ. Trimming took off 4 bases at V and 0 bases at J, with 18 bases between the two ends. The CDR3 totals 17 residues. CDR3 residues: CASSPRWGVGLNTEAFF. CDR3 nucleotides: TGTGCCAGCAGCCCGCGGTGGGGCGTGGGGCTGAACACTGAAGCTTTCTTT.